This T cell receptor beta chain was documented in a study of T cells in Graves' hyperthyroidism and ophthalmopathy. Study-level points and caveats: Peripheral blood also featured most of the thyroid clonotypes expanded above 0.001.

Patients aged 18 to 65 with hyperthyroidism were newly diagnosed, with duration under 2 months. Orbital computed tomography, thyroid ultrasound, serum thyroxine and TRAb, and clinical symptoms together informed the diagnoses. The authors obtained PBMCs from roughly 10 ml of fresh peripheral blood. Amplified TCR beta CDR3 regions derived from RNA transcripts. TCR CDR3 regions were first amplified by RT-PCR with HTBI primers. MiXCR, applied by TCRdb to the multiplex PCR reads, yields one record per CDR3 protein. The table has some 350,000 distinct CDR3 sequences, 20% to 30% seen once. This clonotype has just a few counts. What it recognizes is unknown. CDR1 is MNHEY and CDR2 is SMNVEV in the germline V gene (reference sequence). V shed 4 bases and J shed 7 bases, with 16 bases lying between them. The CDR3 runs to 15 residues.

V is TRBV27 and J is TRBJ2-2, with unresolved D. The sequence was collected from a man aged 45-65 years with Graves' hyperthyroidism. The sample comprised blood. The CDR3 spells CASSYGFSSIGELFF. CDR3 coding DNA: TGTGCCAGCAGTTATGGCTTCAGTTCAATCGGGGAGCTGTTTTTT.